This TCR beta chain was profiled in a study of blood T cell repertoires in COVID-19. Study-level background: Donors in the United States, Italy and Spain gave samples during acute or convalescent COVID-19. The analysed material was cDNA or gDNA that came from T cells, B-cell-depleted T cells, or PBMCs.

V lost 6 bases and J 4 bases, leaving 13 bases between the germline ends. The CDR3 sequence is 14 residues long. Germline loops: CDR1 MDHEN, CDR2 SYDVKM. Original processing notes: Reference gene primers were amplified, and this amplification served to estimate nucleated cell counts. Here immunoSEQ multiplex PCR was the method, and the copy in TCRdb shows in-frame clones only, minus some. That table furnishes V, J and clone size, whereas the DNA furnished D and trimming. Of some 110,000 clones detected, around 80% appear once; the ten largest clones hold around 15%. The TCR originated in a woman between 55 and 75 years old with acute or convalescent COVID-19. The rearrangement links TRBV28 to TRBJ1-5; possible D gene TRBD1, 5 bases. Sequenced sample: peripheral blood. Written as DNA, the CDR3 is TGTGCCAGCAGACTGGGGCTGATAAATCAGCCCCAGCATTTT. It is translated as CASRLGLINQPQHF.